The T cell receptor beta chain under discussion was sequenced for a study of cytomegalovirus exposure and HLA in healthy donors (dated by TCRdb to the late 2010s). Broadly, across the study: In an earlier analysis of 450 to 750 of the donors, 276 Gb of sequence data and just under 120 million unique TCR beta sequences from 150 million to 200 million T cells were reported. Donor age, sex, ethnicity and CMV serostatus were compiled alongside the repertoire data. The study aimed to test whether signatures of past pathogen exposure could be identified by cataloging public T cell receptors. A later genetic analysis took genome-wide SNP genotypes for about 65% of the roughly 670 donors and used that subset as a discovery cohort. To study patterns of TCR occurrence, a later analysis re-analyzed previously published TCR beta repertoires from 650 to 750 donors and added high-resolution HLA genotyping. All discovery cohort repertoires had been generated on a single sequencing platform. The genetic ancestry cluster associated with self-reported Caucasian donors included over 80% of the 398 genotyped donors. The later analysis used no new phenotypic data to find candidate immune exposures, relying instead on TCR beta sequences and their occurrence across donors. The study used immunosequencing to profile the T cell repertoires of 666 subjects and linked those repertoires to cytomegalovirus serostatus. To decide whether each TCR beta V gene segment behaved as functional or pseudogenic, an earlier analysis of approximately 620 of the donors relied on high-throughput TCR beta sequencing. Typing coverage varied by locus: roughly 629-640 donors for A, B, C, DRB1 and DQB1; around 560 for DQA1; about 600 for DPA1; 400 to 480 for DPB1. An early release covering some 640 HLA-typed donors comprised about 300 gigabases of sequencing data and tens of millions of unique TCR sequences. To predict cytomegalovirus infection status, the study brought together high-throughput TCR immunosequencing, statistical association of individual TCRs with disease status, and machine learning. HLA typing included class I and class II loci at four-digit resolution. Because of strong linkage in the cohort, roughly five DR-DQ haplotypes were treated as single units for association and clustering. Among roughly 400 genotyped donors of the cohort, an average of around 250,000 unique TCR beta nucleotide sequences was sequenced per donor, of which about 18% were non-productive. Along with the roughly 610-subject first cohort, a separate validation cohort of over a hundred different subjects was used. General conclusions and limits of the study: In a later analysis, most CMV-associated TCR beta chains were found to appear HLA-restricted, with HLA associations seemingly driven largely by CMV exposure. A further reported finding was that TCR beta sequences accurately predicted the HLA-A and HLA-B alleles for most subjects in the first cohort. The study gave a list of 150 to 200 TCR beta chains associated with cytomegalovirus. When HLA alleles, especially DR and DQ, strongly co-occurred, attributing TCR associations to individual alleles was difficult. A later analysis found that HLA-associated TCR beta chains were more clonally expanded and had lower generation probabilities than equally common non-associated chains. Correlated functional status among segregating V segments might be attributable to linkage disequilibrium, but an unknown experimental factor could not be ruled out. The authors suggested that the approach could potentially be generalized to other disease states and immunological phenotypes. In a later genetic analysis, fewer N-insertions in productive TCRs were reported among donors in an Asian-associated ancestry cluster than the roughly 670-donor mean. Across donors, most TCR sequences were observed very rarely, whereas some public TCRs were present in many individuals. An association between a missense DCLRE1C variant and V-gene and J-gene trimming of TCR beta chains was found in a later genetic analysis and replicated in an independent cohort. According to a later analysis, TCR association rates differed among HLA loci, with DRB1 alleles showing the most associated TCRs and HLA-C alleles showing the fewest. In an earlier analysis of fewer than 700 of the donors, most TCR beta V segments appeared in productive rearrangements about 90% or about 30% of the time, broadly matching IMGT annotations. Cytomegalovirus status was reported to be diagnosed by the classifier with high specificity and sensitivity in both the original and validation cohorts. The presence/absence analyses assumed that sequencing depth was roughly uniform across donors, and that assumption may not be true. Because counts were too low, 15 to 20 rarely observed V segments, including chromosome 9 orphons, were excluded from the earlier analysis of several hundred of the donors. A cluster of highly shared sequence variants was judged likely to be a technical artifact of the sequencing pipeline. Specific HLA alleles were associated with 15,000 to 20,000 TCR beta sequences at a false discovery rate of 0.05 in a later analysis. According to a later analysis, parvovirus B19, influenza, CMV and Epstein-Barr virus appeared linked to several top co-occurrence clusters. This cohort had only TCR beta chains sequenced, and the lack of alpha or paired-chain data limited which features could be detected. HLA typing was unavailable for some donors at each locus, so association tests used only the typed subset. In vitro tests confirmed that a few of the cytomegalovirus-associated TCR beta chains recognize cytomegalovirus antigens. CMV serostatus was the only immune exposure information available for the cohort. Some IMGT-functional V segments, including TRBV6-2 and TRBV6-3, could not be distinguished by the 87-base-pair reads and were therefore excluded.

The cohort comprised 666 healthy bone marrow donors. All cohort members were sampled while nominally healthy, although unrecorded immune exposures were likely present. The donor tested CMV seropositive and was one of the 289 seropositive cohort members. Each donor provided a peripheral blood sample, and peripheral blood mononuclear cells were used for TCR beta sequencing. The Qiagen DNeasy Blood Extraction Kit was used to extract genomic DNA from the blood cell samples. CDR1 and CDR2 (SGHTS, YDEGEE) derive from the germline V gene. Trimming costs V 1 base and J 2 bases, and their ends lie 13 bases apart. The CDR3 has 15 amino acids, counting the end cysteine and phenylalanine. Only the CDR3 region is kept as DNA, spanning 45 bases read in frame from base 1. This clone was found a few times. This receptor's antigen is unknown. Per-base qualities were not stored, and no clone one base away is much larger.

Receptor libraries were prepared by the immunoSEQ multiplex PCR assay. The multiplex PCR relied on a mix of 60 forward primers for TCR Vbeta segments and 13 reverse primers for TCR Jbeta segments. The CDR3 region of rearranged TCR beta genes was amplified from genomic DNA by a multiplex PCR assay. Amplified TCR beta libraries were sequenced as 87-base-pair reads on the Illumina HiSeq System. As for the original processing: In a later analysis, some 80 million unique TCR beta chains were counted across the 500 to 850 repertoires, and roughly 10 million of these chains were shared by at least two donors. To remove PCR and sequencing errors, raw reads were error-corrected and collapsed into unique sequences using a nearest-neighbor algorithm that merged closely related sequences. To assign V, D and J gene segments, CDR3 sequences were aligned to IMGT reference sequences. For a sequence to be retained, a match of at least six nucleotides was required to both a V gene segment and a J gene segment. A rearrangement was called productive if the CDR3 had no stop codons and remained in frame with V and J, and every other rearrangement was called non-productive. CDR3 was defined according to IMGT convention as the region running from the second conserved V-encoded cysteine to the conserved J-encoded phenylalanine. The earlier analysis of about 570 of the donors excluded any sequence lacking an unambiguous match to a single V gene segment. In an earlier analysis of several hundred of the donors, V segments were called functional above 56.7% productive rearrangements and were called segregating when the between-donor standard deviation exceeded 5%. A statistical classification framework was built for diagnosing cytomegalovirus status from the catalog of TCR beta chain sequences. A later analysis assigned V and J genes by comparing TCR nucleotide sequences with IMGT/GENE-DB human TR gene sequences. The TCRdist pipeline was used in a later analysis to assign CDR3 sequences and most-parsimonious VDJ recombination scenarios. In a later analysis, each TCR beta chain was defined by its CDR3 amino acid sequence together with its V-gene family, and reads lacking a unique V-gene family were excluded. As a way to deal with suspected cross-contamination and a sequencing artifact, a later analysis dropped under 600 nucleotide sequences that were highly shared and had low generation probability. A later analysis calculated a clonal expansion index for each public chain from normalized within-repertoire ranks of inferred template counts. In a later analysis, generation probabilities were computed with a VDJ recombination model fitted to out-of-frame rearrangements, and the resulting probabilities were checked against IGoR. A later analysis scored TCR-TCR, TCR-HLA and TCR-CMV co-occurrence with hypergeometric tests, applying a repertoire-size bias correction to TCR pairs. To estimate false discovery rates, a later analysis permuted the HLA or CMV assignments 20 times. In a later analysis, co-occurring TCRs were grouped with DBSCAN, and TCRdist sequence similarity was added when clustering was performed within HLA-allele-positive subsets. Co-occurrence clustering excluded repertoires with fewer than 30,000 or more than 120,000 public chains, plus five with anomalous nucleotide sharing. Held by TCRdb, this immuneACCESS table contains in-frame sequences only and omits some clones. Under half of the omission traces to an unresolved V gene where checked; the cause of the rest is unknown. Clonal size and the V and J genes are those of that table, whereas D and trimming came from the DNA. Present in this sample are about 150,000 clones, roughly 70% of which were seen just once. Jointly, the top ten make up approximately 4% of the sample.

This clonotype originated in a young man in good health and CMV-seropositive. The sequenced material came from PBMCs. The chain couples TRBV5-8 to TRBJ2-7; the D gene is perhaps TRBD2, on 6 matching bases. The DNA reads TGTGCCAGCAGCTTGAGGCCGGAGGGGACCTACGAGCAGTACTTC. Its protein is CASSLRPEGTYEQYF. When the CDR3 is completed using the reference TRBV5-8 and TRBJ2-7 genes on either side, the full variable domain is EAGVTQSPTHLIKTRGQQATLRCSPISGHTSVYWYQQALGLGLQFLLWYDEGEERNRGNFPPRFSGRQFPNYSSELNVNALELEDSALYLCASSLRPEGTYEQYFGPGTRLTVT.